This TCR beta chain was sequenced in a study of response to subunit inactivated influenza vaccine. J was trimmed by 1 base and V by 4 bases; bases with no gene match: 6. This CDR3 is built from 18 residues. Germline V gene data show CDR1 as MGHRA and CDR2 as YSYEKL. TCRdb used MiXCR to reprocess the RT-PCR reads, holding one entry per CDR3 protein. Counted here are over 150,000 distinct CDR3 sequences, over 13% occurring once; the ten biggest clones make up roughly 24%. This clonotype was observed a few times. Sequences were derived from CD8+ T cells sorted from PBMCs, sampled about 5 days after vaccination. This chain uses TRBV4-1 with TRBJ2-2; 13 bases are shared with TRBD2. This sequence originates from a man aged 45-60 years who received an inactivated influenza vaccine. The CDR3 sequence is CASSLRTSGGLNTGELFF. The DNA of the CDR3 is TGCGCCAGCAGCCTCAGGACTAGCGGGGGCCTGAACACCGGGGAGCTGTTTTTT.